The 27 T cell receptor beta chains listed next were all sequenced from one sample in a study of blood T cell repertoires in COVID-19. Libraries were prepared by immunoSEQ multiplex PCR; TCRdb keeps only in-frame clonotypes and omits some of them. Here the sample spans nearly 350,000 clones, around 83% being singletons. Sequencing input: peripheral blood. These receptor sequences come from a man younger than 40 with active or convalescent COVID-19.

This chain connects TRBV24-1 to TRBJ1-5, with D unclear. CDR1 and CDR2 (germline): KGHDR, SFDVKD. CDR3 length: 15 residues. The ends were cut back, 4 bases at V and 6 bases at J, with 15 bases in the middle. The CDR3 protein is CATSDDRASGQPQHF. The CDR3 DNA follows: TGTGCCACCAGTGACGATCGGGCAAGCGGTCAGCCCCAGCATTTT.

This clone appeared once. The chain employs TRBV20-1 and TRBJ1-1; D is possibly TRBD1 (5 bases). Between the trimmed V and J ends, which lost 3 bases and 11 bases, there was a span of 10 bases. Germline CDR1 reads DFQATT; CDR2 reads SNEGSKA (reference sequence). The CDR3 length is 10 residues. The CDR3 nucleotides are TGCAGTGCTAGGGGGACTTGGGCTTTCTTT. Translation: CSARGTWAFF.

The CDR3 loop is CASSPRETSSSSYNSPLHF. The CDR3 region has the DNA TGTGCCAGCAGCCCTCGGGAGACCTCCTCGAGCTCCTATAATTCACCCCTCCACTTT. V is TRBV6-2 or TRBV6-3 and J is TRBJ1-6, with unresolved D. This CDR3 contains 19 residues. Trimming cost V 6 bases and J 0 bases, with 21 bases left between them. Germline V lookup: CDR1 MNHEY, CDR2 SVGEGT.

The V gene is TRBV7-3, the J gene TRBJ2-3; TRBD2 matches at 7 bases. V was clipped by 2 bases and J by 0 bases; unmatched bases: 5. The germline CDR1 and CDR2 sequences are SGHTA and FQGTGA. The CDR3 has 16 residues. CDR3 coding DNA: TGTGCCAGCAGCTTATGGGGGGGTCCGAGCACAGATACGCAGTATTTT. It specifies CASSLWGGPSTDTQYF.

V usage is TRBV30 and J usage is TRBJ2-3; TRBD2 agrees at 10 bases. V lost 2 bases to trimming and J lost 0 bases; unmatched junction nucleotides: 5. The germline gives CDR1 GTSNPN, CDR2 SVGIG (reference sequence). This CDR3 region has 16 residues. CDR3 sequence reads: CAWSLLAGASTDTQYF. For the CDR3, the DNA is TGTGCCTGGAGTTTGCTAGCGGGGGCTAGCACAGATACGCAGTATTTT.

The V and J genes are TRBV4-3 and TRBJ1-2; D not certain. Germline assignment: CDR1 LGHNA and CDR2 YSLEER. The CDR3 has 14 amino acids. Between the trimmed V and J ends, which lost 5 bases and 2 bases, there was a span of 12 bases. Written as DNA, the CDR3 is TGCGCCAGCAGCGCCGGTGTGTACAACTATGGCTACACCTTC. It specifies CASSAGVYNYGYTF.

The J gene is TRBJ1-1, the V gene TRBV7-2, with D maybe TRBD1 (5 bases). This CDR3 is 15 amino acids long. Germline V gives CDR1 SGHTA, CDR2 FQGNSA. Trimming removed 5 bases at V and 1 base at J, with 14 bases between. CDR3 region: CASSAEGGGNTEAFF. CDR3 in DNA: TGTGCCAGCAGCGCCGAAGGCGGGGGGAACACTGAAGCTTTCTTT.

The sample holds a few counts of this clone. The rearrangement joins TRBV6-2 or TRBV6-3 to TRBJ1-4; the D gene is possibly TRBD1 (6 bases). Looked up from germline, CDR1 is MNHEY and CDR2 is SVGEGT. The CDR3 sequence is 15 residues long. V was pared by 5 bases and J by 8 bases, with 18 bases between. CDR3 sequence (DNA): TGTGCCAGCAGTCTCCCCTGGGGGGGGGCCGAAAAACTGTTTTTT. It is translated as CASSLPWGGAEKLFF.

The rearrangement uses TRBV7-2 and TRBJ2-3, with TRBD2 matching over 12 bases. Germline lookup yields CDR1 SGHTA and CDR2 FQGNSA. V gave up 5 bases and J gave up 3 bases; unmatched junction bases: 6. The CDR3 is 16 residues long. CDR3 nucleotides: TGTGCCAGCAGCACGGGACTAGCGGGCCTTACAGATACGCAGTATTTT. It encodes CASSTGLAGLTDTQYF. Supplemented by reference TRBV7-2 and TRBJ2-3, the full variable domain reads GAGVSQSPSNKVTEKGKDVELRCDPISGHTALYWYRQSLGQGLEFLIYFQGNSAPDKSGLPSDRFSAERTGGSVSTLTIQRTQQEDSAVYLCASSTGLAGLTDTQYFGPGTRLTVL.

V gene TRBV5-6 combines with J gene TRBJ1-5; D is uncertain. CDR3 length: 14 amino acids. CDR1 and CDR2 from the germline V gene are SGHDT and YYEEEE. The ends were cut back, 2 bases at V and 7 bases at J, with 13 bases in the middle. CDR3 sequence: CASSFGRTGQPQHF. The CDR3 region has the DNA TGTGCCAGCAGCTTCGGCAGGACGGGGCAGCCCCAGCATTTT.

The CDR3 sequence is CASSVDWGEPNTEAFF. CDR3 in DNA: TGTGCCAGCAGCGTAGATTGGGGAGAACCGAACACTGAAGCTTTCTTT. V usage is TRBV9 and J usage is TRBJ1-1; D call uncertain. CDR1 and CDR2 (germline): SGDLS, YYNGEE. V shed 0 bases and J shed 1 base, with 13 bases lying between them. The CDR3 totals 16 residues.

This chain joins TRBV5-1 and TRBJ1-3; TRBD1 matches at 8 bases. The V gene end was trimmed by 5 bases and the J gene end by 2 bases; junction bases not matched to a gene: 9. This CDR3 spans 16 amino acids. Germline V gene data show CDR1 as SGHRS and CDR2 as YFSETQ. The CDR3 coding sequence is TGCGCCAGCAGGAGGGCCTGGGACAGGACTGGAAACACCATATATTTT. Translated: CASRRAWDRTGNTIYF.

The chain joins TRBV7-3 to TRBJ1-1; 7 bases match TRBD1. V lost 9 bases, J lost 2 bases, and 9 bases stayed unmatched. Germline-derived CDR1 and CDR2 are SGHTA and FQGTGA. The CDR3 sequence is 14 residues long. CDR3 amino acids: CASSETGTNTEAFF. The CDR3 bases are TGTGCCAGTTCTGAGACAGGGACTAACACTGAAGCTTTCTTT.

The chain recombines TRBV5-4 with TRBJ2-7, with TRBD2 matching over 8 bases. This CDR3 comprises 14 residues. The germline V gene has CDR1 SGHNT and CDR2 YYREEE (reference sequence). V gave up 2 bases and J gave up 0 bases; unmatched junction bases: 1. CDR3 residues: CASSFGGDSYEQYF. The CDR3 region has the DNA TGTGCCAGCAGCTTCGGGGGGGACTCCTACGAGCAGTACTTC.

The chain employs TRBV28 and TRBJ2-5; TRBD2 is a possible D gene (5 bases). The V gene's germline CDR1 is MDHEN and CDR2 SYDVKM. Trimming stripped 4 bases from V and 4 bases from J, with 19 bases between. This CDR3 region has 16 residues. CDR3 bases: TGTGCCAGCAGTTCCACAGAGATCCTCCGGGGAGAGACCCAGTACTTC. It is translated as CASSSTEILRGETQYF.

The V call is TRBV7-3, the J call TRBJ2-3, with 12 nucleotides matching TRBD2. Germline V gene lookup returns CDR1 SGHTA and CDR2 FQGTGA. V dropped 1 base and J dropped 0; count of bases not matched to a gene: 8. The CDR3 has 19 residues. As DNA, the CDR3 is TGTGCCAGCAGCTTAAACCCGAGACTAGCGGGGGTTAGCACAGATACGCAGTATTTT. As protein: CASSLNPRLAGVSTDTQYF.

The chain employs TRBV11-3 and TRBJ2-3; D is perhaps TRBD1 (6 bases). CDR3 length equals 15 residues. Per the germline V gene, CDR1 is SGHNT and CDR2 is YENEEA. Trimming pared 1 base from V and 7 bases from J, leaving 15 bases between. CDR3 in DNA: TGTGCCAGCAGCTTAGCCTCCACAGGGAGCAATACGCAGTATTTT. It is translated as CASSLASTGSNTQYF.

J is TRBJ2-2 and V is TRBV7-2; 8 nucleotides match TRBD2. J gave up 1 base and V 3 bases, and 4 bases lay outside the gene matches. Germline CDR1 is SGHTA and CDR2 is FQGNSA. The CDR3 is 16 residues long. Here the CDR3 reads CASSFGLAGNTGELFF. The CDR3, as DNA: TGTGCCAGCAGCTTCGGGCTAGCGGGGAACACCGGGGAGCTGTTTTTT.

The sample holds a few counts of this clone. The rearrangement joins TRBV30 to TRBJ1-3; 9 bases line up with TRBD1. This CDR3 comprises 14 residues. Trimming removed 1 base from V and 8 bases from J; junction bases left unmatched: 6. The germline CDR1 and CDR2 sequences are GTSNPN and SVGIG (reference sequence). In DNA form, the CDR3 reads TGTGCCTGGAGTGCCGGGACAGGGTTTTACACCATATATTTT. Encoded protein: CAWSAGTGFYTIYF. The full variable domain, with the rest looked up from reference TRBV30 and TRBJ1-3, is SQTIHQWPATLVQPVGSPLSLECTVEGTSNPNLYWYRQAAGRGLQLLFYSVGIGQISSEVPQNLSASRPQDRQFILSSKKLLLSDSGFYLCAWSAGTGFYTIYFGEGSWLTVV.

The CDR3 bases are TGTGCCAGCAGCTTTAGCGGGGCTGAGTACGAGCAGTACTTC. Protein sequence: CASSFSGAEYEQYF. This sequence joins TRBV7-2 and TRBJ2-7; 8 bases are shared with TRBD2. The J segment lost 4 bases and the V segment lost 3 bases, leaving 5 bases of the junction unmatched. CDR1 SGHTA and CDR2 FQGNSA come from the germline V gene. The CDR3 sequence is 14 residues long.

This chain uses TRBV11-2 with TRBJ2-7; D remains unclear. This CDR3 has 12 amino acids. The germline V gene has CDR1 SGHAT and CDR2 FQNNGV. V was trimmed by 1 base and J by 6 bases, leaving 7 bases between them. The CDR3 DNA sequence: TGTGCCAGCAGCTTAGTCCATTCCGAGCAGTACTTC. Encoded protein: CASSLVHSEQYF.

This chain uses TRBV28 with TRBJ1-5; 10 nucleotides line up with TRBD1. The V segment lost 0 bases and the J segment 5 bases; nucleotides outside the gene matches: 1. Germline V gene lookup returns CDR1 MDHEN and CDR2 SYDVKM. This CDR3 has 15 amino acids. The CDR3 spells CASSLWDRGYQPQHF. The DNA of the CDR3 is TGTGCCAGCAGTTTATGGGACAGGGGGTATCAGCCCCAGCATTTT.

The rearrangement joins TRBV7-9 to TRBJ1-1, with 7 bases matching TRBD1. The CDR3 spans 15 residues. Germline CDR1 reads SEHNR; CDR2 reads FQNEAQ (reference sequence). J was trimmed by 1 base and V by 4 bases; bases with no gene match: 6. The CDR3 DNA reads as TGTGCCAGCAGCTCCCACAGGGGCAGGAACACTGAAGCTTTCTTT. Translation: CASSSHRGRNTEAFF.

J is TRBJ2-7 and V is TRBV2, with 8 bases lining up with TRBD1. The V gene end was trimmed by 5 bases and the J gene end by 3 bases; junction bases not matched to a gene: 9. Germline assignment: CDR1 SNHLY and CDR2 FYNNEI. CDR3 length equals 15 residues. CDR3 region: CASSRTHGTGYEQYF. The CDR3 DNA follows: TGTGCCAGCAGTCGCACCCACGGGACAGGCTACGAGCAGTACTTC.

A single count supports this clone. V usage is TRBV7-3 and J usage is TRBJ2-3; 7 nucleotides align to TRBD2. Germline CDR1 reads SGHTA; CDR2 reads FQGTGA. This CDR3 contains 16 residues. J gave up 5 bases and V 1 base, and 9 bases lay outside the gene matches. The CDR3 loop reads CASSLNGGSNRDTQYF. The CDR3 DNA reads TGTGCCAGCAGCTTAAACGGCGGGAGTAATAGAGATACGCAGTATTTT.

The chain carries TRBV7-9 and TRBJ1-2; D is possibly TRBD1 (5 bases). The length of the CDR3 is 15 residues. Germline CDR1 reads SEHNR; CDR2 reads FQNEAQ (reference sequence). Trimming shortened V by 4 bases and J by 5 bases, and 17 bases separated the two germline ends. The CDR3 region is CASSSNDRVMYGYTF. In nucleotides, the CDR3 is TGTGCCAGCAGCTCCAACGACAGAGTGATGTATGGCTACACCTTC.

The J gene is TRBJ1-2, the V gene TRBV3-1 (or the pseudogene TRBV3-2); D call uncertain. V lost 3 bases and J lost 7, with 15 bases in between. Germline values: CDR1 LGHDT, CDR2 YNNKEL (reference sequence). The CDR3 has 14 residues. DNA of the CDR3: TGTGCCAGCAGCCAGCCGGACCGTCGGGGTGGCTACACCTTC. Residues: CASSQPDRRGGYTF.